This T cell receptor (beta chain) derives from a study of radiotherapy plus CTLA-4 blockade in lung cancer. The overall study: Of the patients, about 19% showed objective responses and about 30% attained disease control.

Some clones are missing from TCRdb's copy, which holds only in-frame ones; the method was immunoSEQ multiplex PCR. Here the sample spans about 68,000 clones, 65% to 80% being singletons. Whole-study results and caveats: Tumor-origin TCR clones grew in blood after radiotherapy plus ipilimumab. Best predicting response, reportedly, were early blood T cell clone dynamics, with interferon-beta.

Ipilimumab-mediated CTLA-4 blockade plus focal radiation was given to patients having chemo-refractory metastatic non-small-cell lung cancer. This CDR3 has 12 amino acids. V dropped 5 bases and J dropped 4 bases, with 7 bases sitting between them. The germline gives CDR1 SGHTA, CDR2 FQGNSA. As to this clone: As yet, its antigen is unknown.

Sequenced material: peripheral blood, taken from a patient treated with radiotherapy plus ipilimumab. The rearrangement links TRBV7-2 to TRBJ2-3, with D perhaps TRBD1 (5 bases). The TCR originated in a human donor with non-small cell lung cancer who had a complete response to radiotherapy plus ipilimumab. The CDR3 protein is CASSQTADTQYF. DNA for the CDR3: TGTGCCAGCAGCCAGACAGCAGATACGCAGTATTTT.